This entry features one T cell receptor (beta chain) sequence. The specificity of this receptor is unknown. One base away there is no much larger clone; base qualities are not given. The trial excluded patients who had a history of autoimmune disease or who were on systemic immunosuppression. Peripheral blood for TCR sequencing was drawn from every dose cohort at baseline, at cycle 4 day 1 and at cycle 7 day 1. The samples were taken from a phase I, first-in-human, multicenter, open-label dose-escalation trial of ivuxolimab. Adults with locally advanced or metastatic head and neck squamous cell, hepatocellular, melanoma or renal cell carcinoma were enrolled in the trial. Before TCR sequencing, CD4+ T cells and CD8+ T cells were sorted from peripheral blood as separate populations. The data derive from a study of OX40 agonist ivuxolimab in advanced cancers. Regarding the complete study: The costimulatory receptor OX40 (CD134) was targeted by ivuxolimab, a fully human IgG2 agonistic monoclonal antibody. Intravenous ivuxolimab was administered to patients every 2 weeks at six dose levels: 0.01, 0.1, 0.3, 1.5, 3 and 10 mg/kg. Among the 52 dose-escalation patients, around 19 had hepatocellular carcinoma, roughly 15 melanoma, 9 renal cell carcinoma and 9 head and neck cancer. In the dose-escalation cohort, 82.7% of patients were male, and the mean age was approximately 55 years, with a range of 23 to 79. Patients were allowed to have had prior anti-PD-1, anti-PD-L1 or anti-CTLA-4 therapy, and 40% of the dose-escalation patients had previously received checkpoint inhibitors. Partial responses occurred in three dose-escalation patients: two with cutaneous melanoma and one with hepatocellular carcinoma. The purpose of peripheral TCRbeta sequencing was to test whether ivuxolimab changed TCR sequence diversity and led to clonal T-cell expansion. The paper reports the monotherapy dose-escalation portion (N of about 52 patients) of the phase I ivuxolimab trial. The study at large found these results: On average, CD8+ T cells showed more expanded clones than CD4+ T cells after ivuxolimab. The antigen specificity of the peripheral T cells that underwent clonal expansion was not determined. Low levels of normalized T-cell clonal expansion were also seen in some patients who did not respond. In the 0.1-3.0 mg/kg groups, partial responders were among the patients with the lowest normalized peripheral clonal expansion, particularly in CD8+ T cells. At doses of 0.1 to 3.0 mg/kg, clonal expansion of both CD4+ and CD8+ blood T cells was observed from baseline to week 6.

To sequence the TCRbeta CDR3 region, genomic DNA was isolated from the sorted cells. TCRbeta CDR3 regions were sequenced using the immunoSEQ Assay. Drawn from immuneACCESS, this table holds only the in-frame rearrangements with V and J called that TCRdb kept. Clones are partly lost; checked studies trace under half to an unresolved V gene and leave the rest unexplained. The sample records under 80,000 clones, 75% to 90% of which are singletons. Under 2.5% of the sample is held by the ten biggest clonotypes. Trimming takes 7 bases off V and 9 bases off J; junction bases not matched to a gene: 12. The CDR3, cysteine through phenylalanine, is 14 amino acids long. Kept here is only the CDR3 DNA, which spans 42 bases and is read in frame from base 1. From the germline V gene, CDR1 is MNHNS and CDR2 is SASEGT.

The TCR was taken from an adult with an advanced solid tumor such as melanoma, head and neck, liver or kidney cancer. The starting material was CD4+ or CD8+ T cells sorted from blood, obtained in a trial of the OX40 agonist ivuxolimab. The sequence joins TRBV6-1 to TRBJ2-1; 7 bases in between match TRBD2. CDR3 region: CASTEGGSPGEQFF. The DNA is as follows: TGTGCCAGCACGGAGGGCGGGAGTCCGGGTGAGCAGTTCTTC.